This TCR beta chain appears in the sequencing data of a study of tumor-infiltrating lymphocytes in localized non-small cell lung cancer. Study outcomes and limitations: Tumor T-cell fraction from TCR sequencing was not associated with recurrence-free survival (p = 0.61). Only some patients had TCR sequencing, depending on available tissue.

This CDR3 spans 14 amino acids. Deletions cut 4 bases from V and 2 bases from J, with 10 bases between. Germline V gives CDR1 MGHRA, CDR2 YSYEKL. This clone was seen once. Its cognate antigen is unknown. Only in-frame clones appear in the TCRdb table, and some are missing; sequencing was by immunoSEQ multiplex PCR. This table holds 13,000 to 15,000 clones, about four fifths found once. The specimen sequenced was lung tumor tissue. This TCR derives from a human donor with non-small cell lung cancer. The chain has TRBV4-1 and TRBJ2-3; possibly TRBD1 for D (5 bases). CDR3 DNA: TGCGCCAGCAGCCCAGACAGTAACACAGATACGCAGTATTTT. Translating it yields CASSPDSNTDTQYF.